The rows below give T cell receptor beta chains drawn from one sample of a study of T cells in Graves' hyperthyroidism and ophthalmopathy. One entry per CDR3 protein, called by TCRdb with MiXCR from the multiplex PCR reads. The repertoire consists of around 540,000 distinct CDR3 sequences, with around 42% occurring once and the leading ten covering 8% to 8.5%. Material for sequencing was peripheral blood or thyroid tissue (not recorded which). The receptor source for this set is a woman aged 18-29 years with Graves' hyperthyroidism. CDR3s include the opening cysteine and the closing phenylalanine or tryptophan.

CDR3 protein,V gene,J gene
CASSLASLAGIGYEQYF,TRBV7-8,TRBJ2-7
CASSGGYSGNTIYF,TRBV19,TRBJ1-3
CSASATANYGYTF,TRBV20-1,TRBJ1-2
CAISGLAGEYEQYF,TRBV10-3,TRBJ2-7
CASSIDIGRTEAFF,TRBV7-9,TRBJ1-1
CASSLIAGGIDTYEQYF,TRBV5-1,TRBJ2-7
CACSSEALTEAFF,TRBV7-9,TRBJ1-1
CASSLGGYIRGPMNTEAFF,TRBV7-2,TRBJ1-1
CASSLGGAANTEAFF,TRBV7-9,TRBJ1-1
CASSEPGRTDYGYTF,TRBV10-3,TRBJ1-2
CSVEGAGDSYEQYF,TRBV29-1,TRBJ2-7
CSVEGDPGTEAFF,TRBV29-1,TRBJ1-1
CSVDPVNTEAFF,TRBV29-1,TRBJ1-1
CASSLVTEELFF,TRBV7-2,TRBJ2-2
CASERKGTDTQYF,TRBV12-3/TRBV12-4,TRBJ2-3
CASSLAQREYYGYTF,TRBV5-1,TRBJ1-2
CASRDWASVNTGELFF,TRBV7-3,TRBJ2-2
CASSLRGPADTYEQYF,TRBV7-7,TRBJ2-7
CASSVDSGSSSYEQYF,TRBV9,TRBJ2-7
CSAREGSGSGEQYF,TRBV20-1,TRBJ2-7
CASSQDGPRNTEAFF,TRBV14,TRBJ1-1
CSARLLAPSSYNEQFF,TRBV20-1,.
CASSYRVLNTEAFF,TRBV2,TRBJ1-1
CSHSSESSQHF,TRBV29-1,TRBJ1-5
CASTSGHSYQETQYF,TRBV7-8,TRBJ2-5
CASSLGYQPQYF,TRBV7-9,TRBJ2-5
CASRWEGNRRLFF,TRBV7-2,TRBJ1-4
CASSPSGSSEQYF,TRBV12-3/TRBV12-4,TRBJ2-7
CASSTATWGGSPLHF,TRBV19,TRBJ1-6
CSVTGRRGWDENKLFF,TRBV29-1,TRBJ1-4
CAISESRGSGEQVLTEAFF,TRBV10-3,TRBJ1-1
CASSSGYRDYNSPLHF,TRBV7-9,TRBJ1-6
CASSFSGRMWNEQYF,TRBV7-2,TRBJ2-7
CAISGEYNFGNTIYF,TRBV10-3,TRBJ1-3
CASLQAREYNSPLHF,TRBV19,TRBJ1-6
CSVEDGTGVSGANVLTF,TRBV29-1,TRBJ2-6
CASSRGGDQTEAFF,TRBV19,TRBJ1-1
CASSYSDRRNGYTF,TRBV6-6,TRBJ1-2
CASSQDRVRTGTQYF,TRBV11-2,TRBJ2-5
CASSLVPQPSYEQYF,TRBV7-8,TRBJ2-7
CSVQGVSGANVLTF,TRBV29-1,TRBJ2-6
CASTRGHLYEQYF,TRBV7-9,TRBJ2-7
CASSLGGQKETQYF,TRBV7-2,TRBJ2-5
CAGSLQGTYGYTF,TRBV7-3,TRBJ1-2
CASSSPTDLNTEAFF,TRBV7-9,TRBJ1-1